A selection of T cell receptor beta chains follows, all from one sample in a study of blood T cell repertoires in COVID-19. The method was immunoSEQ multiplex PCR; TCRdb's version includes in-frame clones alone and lacks a portion of them. Here the sample spans 35,000 to 50,000 clones, about 83% being singletons. What was sequenced was peripheral blood. The receptors derive from a woman aged 80 or older with acute or convalescent COVID-19. CDR3s include the opening cysteine and the closing phenylalanine or tryptophan. The order of the fields is clone size, D gene, CDR3 length, J gene, V gene, CDR3 DNA, CDR3 protein. A D gene is named only where the DNA matches it firmly. Size is omitted from some rows. Given values are once, few, many or a class for expanded clones.

few - 15 TRBJ1-4 TRBV19 TGTGCCAGTAGTCCCCGCCCCTTGCACTATGAAAAACTGTTTTTT CASSPRPLHYEKLFF
once TRBD1 13 TRBJ1-1 TRBV4-1 TGCGCCAGCAGCCACACGGACAGGATGGGAGCTTTCTTT CASSHTDRMGAFF
- - 16 TRBJ1-5 TRBV19 TGTGCCAGTAGTACCGAGGCCCGTGCGATCAATCAGCCCCAGCATTTT CASSTEARAINQPQHF
- TRBD1 15 TRBJ2-3 TRBV5-1 TGCGCCAGCAGCCTACAGGGGGCTTTGGCAGATACGCAGTATTTT CASSLQGALADTQYF
- - 13 TRBJ2-5 TRBV18 TGTGCCAGCTCACCACTTAGCGGAGAGACCCAGTACTTC CASSPLSGETQYF
- - 14 TRBJ2-7 TRBV25-1 TGTGCCAGCAGTACATTAGGGGGGGACGGCGAGCAGTACTTC CASSTLGGDGEQYF
once - 15 TRBJ1-1 TRBV12-5 TGTGCTAGTGGTTTGGTACCGGGGAGAAACACTGAAGCTTTCTTT CASGLVPGRNTEAFF
- TRBD2 15 TRBJ2-1 TRBV18 TGTGCCAGCTCAAAAAATAGCGGGGGGGCCAATGAGCAGTTCTTC CASSKNSGGANEQFF
few TRBD2 17 TRBJ2-7 TRBV5-8 TGTGCCAGCAGCGGCGGACTAGCGGGGTACTTTCCCTACGAGCAGTACTTC CASSGGLAGYFPYEQYF
- - 15 TRBJ1-4 TRBV29-1 TGCAGCGTTGTCCTACCAGGGGCCACGATAGAAAAACTGTTTTTT CSVVLPGATIEKLFF
- - 14 TRBJ1-1 TRBV2 TGTGCCAGCACTGGGCGGAGGGTGAACACTGAAGCTTTCTTT CASTGRRVNTEAFF
- - 15 TRBJ2-1 TRBV5-1 TGCGCCAGCAGCCTAAATCCGGACAGTAGTAATGAGCAGTTCTTC CASSLNPDSSNEQFF
- - 15 TRBJ1-2 TRBV4-1 TGCGCCAGCAGCCAAGATCAGCAGGGGCTGGGTGGCTACACCTTC CASSQDQQGLGGYTF
- - 17 TRBJ2-5 TRBV3-1/TRBV3-2 TGTGCCAGCACCAAAGGGGGCAGCGGGGGTCTCCAGGAGACCCAGTACTTC CASTKGGSGGLQETQYF
- TRBD1 15 TRBJ1-6 TRBV7-9 TGTGCCAGCAGCGGAGGGACAGTCTATAATTCACCCCTCCACTTT CASSGGTVYNSPLHF
- TRBD1 15 TRBJ1-5 TRBV6-5 TGTGCCAGCAGGGCCGGACAGGGGAGGGGTCAGCCCCAGCATTTT CASRAGQGRGQPQHF
- - 15 TRBJ2-3 TRBV11-2 TGTGCCAGCAGCTTAGATGGGGCTCGCACAGATACGCAGTATTTT CASSLDGARTDTQYF
- TRBD2 16 TRBJ2-3 TRBV5-4 TGTGCCAGCAGCACGGGACTATCTAGCGTGGCCGATACGCAGTATTTT CASSTGLSSVADTQYF
few - 14 TRBJ1-1 TRBV7-9 TGTGCCAGCAGCTTAGTGCCGGGGAACACTGAAGCTTTCTTT CASSLVPGNTEAFF
few - 13 TRBJ1-2 TRBV25-1 TGTGCCAGCAGAGCGACAGCACACTATGGCTACACCTTC CASRATAHYGYTF
- - 14 TRBJ2-1 TRBV25-1 TGTGCCAGCAAGTGGGGGGATCTATACAATGAGCAGTTCTTC CASKWGDLYNEQFF
- TRBD1 16 TRBJ1-4 TRBV5-1 TGCGCCAGCAGCCCGGACAGGGCGTCAACTAATGAAAAACTGTTTTTT CASSPDRASTNEKLFF
- - 18 TRBJ2-2 TRBV21-1 TGTGCCAGCAGCAAATTTGTGATGGGACAGGCGAACACCGGGGAGCTGTTTTTT CASSKFVMGQANTGELFF
once - 11 TRBJ1-1 TRBV20-1 TGCAGTGCTGATCGGGGAACTGAAGCTTTCTTT CSADRGTEAFF
once TRBD1 14 TRBJ1-6 TRBV15 TGTGCCACCAGCTGGGACAGCGATAATTCACCCCTCCACTTT CATSWDSDNSPLHF
- TRBD2 14 TRBJ2-3 TRBV6-6 TGTGCCAGCACCGGCGGGAGGTCGACAGATACGCAGTATTTT CASTGGRSTDTQYF
once - 16 TRBJ1-3 TRBV6-5 TGTGCCAGCAGTTATAATGGGCGCCGGTCTGGAAACACCATATATTTT CASSYNGRRSGNTIYF
once - 16 TRBJ1-3 TRBV4-2 TGTGCCAGCAGCCAAGAAACGGACAGAATTGGAAACACCATATATTTT CASSQETDRIGNTIYF
- TRBD2 13 TRBJ2-5 TRBV7-9 TGTGCCAGCAGCTTTGCCGGGGGGGAGACCCAGTACTTC CASSFAGGETQYF
- TRBD2 15 TRBJ2-1 TRBV6-5 TGTGCCAGCGCCTCCGCCGGGACTAGCGGCAATGAGCAGTTCTTC CASASAGTSGNEQFF
- TRBD1 14 TRBJ1-5 TRBV6-1 TGTGCCAGCAGGTCCACAGGGGGTAATCAGCCCCAGCATTTT CASRSTGGNQPQHF
- - 14 TRBJ2-7 TRBV19 TGTGCCAGTAGTCAGGGGACGGGGCCCTACGAGCAGTACTTC CASSQGTGPYEQYF
- - 12 TRBJ2-1 TRBV13 TGTGCCAGCAGCTTAAGGGGCAATGAGCAGTTCTTC CASSLRGNEQFF
- - 15 TRBJ2-5 TRBV6-5 TGTGCCAGCAGTTATTCCGGGCCTGGAGGAGAGACCCAGTACTTC CASSYSGPGGETQYF
- TRBD1 15 TRBJ2-7 TRBV19 TGTGCCAGTAGTATTGCCGGGACAGGTAAATACGAGCAGTACTTC CASSIAGTGKYEQYF
- TRBD2 16 TRBJ2-3 TRBV3-1/TRBV3-2 TGTGCCAGCAGCCGGACTAGCGGGGGGAACACAGATACGCAGTATTTT CASSRTSGGNTDTQYF
- TRBD2 15 TRBJ2-7 TRBV6-5 TGTGCCAGCAGGTCGGGACTAGCGGGGATCTACGAGCAGTACTTC CASRSGLAGIYEQYF
- - 14 TRBJ1-1 TRBV6-6 TGTGCCAGCTTATACGAGAGGAGAAACACTGAAGCTTTCTTT CASLYERRNTEAFF
- TRBD2 16 TRBJ2-5 TRBV5-5 TGTGCCAGCAGCTTGGGGCAGCGGGGGGGCCTGGTGACCCAGTACTTC CASSLGQRGGLVTQYF
- - 16 TRBJ1-2 TRBV15 TGTGCCACCAGCAGAGATACCAACCCGGGGAACTATGGCTACACCTTC CATSRDTNPGNYGYTF
- - 13 TRBJ2-7 TRBV6-1 TGTGCCAGCAGTAGCCGGGACACCTACGAGCAGTACTTC CASSSRDTYEQYF
- - 13 TRBJ1-2 TRBV10-1 TGCGCCAGCAGTGAAACAGGGAACTATGGCTACACCTTC CASSETGNYGYTF